Shown below are 6 T cell receptor beta chains from a single sample sequenced in a study of PD-1 blockade in classical Hodgkin lymphoma. As to time point: cycle 4 day 1 (C4D1), after more than five weeks of nivolumab. The patients all showed relapse after autologous stem cell transplantation, while their brentuximab vedotin exposure varied. Purified CD4+ T cells were obtained from thawed PBMCs through magnetic negative selection. Profiling relied on immunoSEQ multiplex PCR, and the TCRdb table lists in-frame clones only, not all of them. This sample has 25,000 to 35,000 clones; around 84% occur once, and the top ten carry roughly 0.75%. The sequencing here drew on CD4+ T cells from blood, taken before the fourth cycle of nivolumab. The origin of the receptors is a human donor with classical Hodgkin lymphoma.

The gene calls are TRBV30 and TRBJ2-5; a possible D gene is TRBD2 (7 bases). V lost 2 bases and J lost 5, with 12 bases in between. Germline V gene data show CDR1 as GTSNPN and CDR2 as SVGIG (reference sequence). The CDR3 spans 13 residues. The CDR3 sequence: CAWSRGGRETQYF. The CDR3 nucleotides read TGTGCCTGGAGTAGGGGGGGACGGGAGACCCAGTACTTC.

This chain links TRBV6-1 with TRBJ1-2; D unresolved. The CDR3 has 15 amino acids. In germline, CDR1 is MNHNS, CDR2 SASEGT. V gave up 2 bases and J gave up 2 bases, with 12 bases separating them. CDR3 nucleotides: TGTGCCAGCAGTGAATACATGGGTATCAACTATGGCTACACCTTC. Protein product: CASSEYMGINYGYTF.

The J gene is TRBJ1-1, the V gene TRBV5-1; D unresolved. The CDR3 spans 13 residues. Germline-derived CDR1 and CDR2 are SGHRS and YFSETQ. Trimming removed 4 bases from V and 3 bases from J, with 10 bases in between. CDR3 region: CASSKGPHTEAFF. The CDR3 DNA reads TGCGCCAGCAGCAAGGGCCCTCACACTGAAGCTTTCTTT.

The chain joins TRBV11-1 to TRBJ2-5; possible D gene TRBD2, 6 bases. The CDR3 loop spans 17 amino acids. Germline assignment: CDR1 SGHAT and CDR2 FQDESV (reference sequence). Trimming pared 5 bases from V and 0 bases from J, leaving 19 bases between. CDR3 loop: CASSQRRGSSHQETQYF. The CDR3 coding sequence is TGTGCCAGCAGCCAAAGGCGGGGTAGCAGCCACCAAGAGACCCAGTACTTC.

This clone was recorded only once. The CDR3 here is CASSLQASRPNEQFF. CDR3 in DNA: TGCGCCAGCAGCCTCCAGGCTAGTCGTCCCAATGAGCAGTTCTTC. J is TRBJ2-1 and V is TRBV4-3; D is unclear. The CDR3 is made up of 15 amino acids. CDR1 is LGHNA and CDR2 is YSLEER in the germline V gene. Trimming took off 4 bases at V and 6 bases at J, with 16 bases between the two ends.

This chain joins TRBV19 and TRBJ2-7; 9 bases match TRBD2. The V gene's germline CDR1 is LNHDA and CDR2 SQIVND (reference sequence). The CDR3 sequence is 14 residues long. V dropped 5 bases and J dropped 2; count of bases not matched to a gene: 4. CDR3 in amino acids: CASSVTSGPYEQYF. The DNA of the CDR3 is TGTGCCAGTAGTGTAACTAGCGGGCCCTACGAGCAGTACTTC.